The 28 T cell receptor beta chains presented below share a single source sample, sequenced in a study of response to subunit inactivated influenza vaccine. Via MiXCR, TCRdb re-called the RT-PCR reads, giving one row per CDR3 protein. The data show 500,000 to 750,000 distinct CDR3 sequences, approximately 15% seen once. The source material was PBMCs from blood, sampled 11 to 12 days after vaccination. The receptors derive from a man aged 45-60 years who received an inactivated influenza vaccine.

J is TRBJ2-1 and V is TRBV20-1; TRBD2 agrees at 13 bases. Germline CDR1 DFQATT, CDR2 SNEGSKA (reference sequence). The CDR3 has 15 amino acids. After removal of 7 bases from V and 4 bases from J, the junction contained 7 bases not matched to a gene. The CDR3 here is CSVTSGRRNYNEQFF. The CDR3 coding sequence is TGCAGTGTGACTAGCGGGAGGCGAAATTACAATGAGCAGTTCTTC.

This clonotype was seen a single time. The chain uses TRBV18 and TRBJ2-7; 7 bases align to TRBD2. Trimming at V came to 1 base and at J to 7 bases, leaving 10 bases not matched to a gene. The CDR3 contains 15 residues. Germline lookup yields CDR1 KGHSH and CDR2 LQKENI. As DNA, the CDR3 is TGTGCCAGCTCACCACGAAGCGGGGCATCGGTAGAGCAGTACTTC. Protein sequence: CASSPRSGASVEQYF.

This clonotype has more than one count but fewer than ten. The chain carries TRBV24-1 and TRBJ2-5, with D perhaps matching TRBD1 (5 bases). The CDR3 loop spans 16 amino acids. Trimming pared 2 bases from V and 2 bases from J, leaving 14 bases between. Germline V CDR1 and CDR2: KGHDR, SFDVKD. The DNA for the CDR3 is TGTGCCACCAGTGATTGGGCAAGGGGTCGGCAAGAGACCCAGTACTTC. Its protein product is CATSDWARGRQETQYF.

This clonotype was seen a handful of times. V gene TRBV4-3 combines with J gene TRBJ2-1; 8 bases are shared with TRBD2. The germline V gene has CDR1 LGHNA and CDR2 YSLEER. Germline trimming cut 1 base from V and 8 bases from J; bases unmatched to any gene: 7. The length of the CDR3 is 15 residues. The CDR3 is CASSQVLAGSDEQFF. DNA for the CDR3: TGCGCCAGCAGCCAAGTTCTAGCGGGTTCGGATGAGCAGTTCTTC.

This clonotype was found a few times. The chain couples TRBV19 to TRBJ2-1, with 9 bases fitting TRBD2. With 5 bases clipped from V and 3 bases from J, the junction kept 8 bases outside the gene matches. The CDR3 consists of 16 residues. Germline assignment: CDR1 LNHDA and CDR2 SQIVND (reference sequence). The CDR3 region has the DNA TGTGCCAGTAGTGCTCAAGCGGGAGGCTACTACAATGAGCAGTTCTTC. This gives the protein CASSAQAGGYYNEQFF.

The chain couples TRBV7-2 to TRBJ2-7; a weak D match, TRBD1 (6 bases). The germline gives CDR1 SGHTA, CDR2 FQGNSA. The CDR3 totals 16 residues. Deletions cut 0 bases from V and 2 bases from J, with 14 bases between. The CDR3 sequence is CASSLALTGRTYEQYF. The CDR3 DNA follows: TGTGCCAGCAGCTTAGCGCTCACAGGGCGGACCTACGAGCAGTACTTC.

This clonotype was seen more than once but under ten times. In DNA form, the CDR3 reads TGTGCCAGCAGTTCTGGTGGGACAGCCAGGGGGACCCTCCACTTT. It specifies CASSSGGTARGTLHF. The J gene is TRBJ1-6, the V gene TRBV12-3 or TRBV12-4, with 7 nucleotides matching TRBD1. CDR3 length: 15 residues. The V segment lost 4 bases and the J segment 14 bases; nucleotides outside the gene matches: 14.

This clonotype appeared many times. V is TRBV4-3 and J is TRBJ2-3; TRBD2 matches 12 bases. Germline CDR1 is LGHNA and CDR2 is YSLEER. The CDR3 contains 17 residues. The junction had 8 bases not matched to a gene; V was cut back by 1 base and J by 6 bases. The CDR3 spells CASSQGATSGGPDTQYF. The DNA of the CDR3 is TGCGCCAGCAGCCAAGGAGCAACTAGCGGGGGGCCGGATACGCAGTATTTT.

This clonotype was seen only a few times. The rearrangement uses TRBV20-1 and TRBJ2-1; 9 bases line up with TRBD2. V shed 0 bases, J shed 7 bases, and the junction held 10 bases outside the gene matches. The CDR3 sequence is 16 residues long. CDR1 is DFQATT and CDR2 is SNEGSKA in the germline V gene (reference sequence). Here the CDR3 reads CSARDSKRGVGNEQFF. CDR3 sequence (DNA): TGCAGTGCTAGAGATAGTAAGCGGGGGGTAGGTAATGAGCAGTTCTTC.

CDR3 loop: CSVGRGGSGELFF. DNA for the CDR3: TGCAGCGTTGGCAGGGGAGGGTCCGGGGAGCTGTTTTTT. The chain joins TRBV29-1 to TRBJ2-2; a possible D gene is TRBD2 (7 bases). The length of the CDR3 is 13 residues. V was clipped by 4 bases and J by 6 bases, with 12 bases between them. Germline V gene data show CDR1 as SQVTM and CDR2 as ANQGSEA.

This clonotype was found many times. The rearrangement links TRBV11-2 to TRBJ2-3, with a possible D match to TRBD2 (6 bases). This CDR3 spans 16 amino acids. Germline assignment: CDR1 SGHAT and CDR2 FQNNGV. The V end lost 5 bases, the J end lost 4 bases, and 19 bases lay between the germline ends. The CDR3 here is CASSQIRGGPPDTQYF. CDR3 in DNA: TGTGCCAGCAGCCAAATCCGTGGAGGGCCCCCAGATACGCAGTATTTT.

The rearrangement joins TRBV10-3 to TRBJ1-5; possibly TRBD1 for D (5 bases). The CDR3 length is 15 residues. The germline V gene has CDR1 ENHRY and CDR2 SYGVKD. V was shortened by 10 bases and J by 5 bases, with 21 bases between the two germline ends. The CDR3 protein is CATLAGAGGDQPQHF. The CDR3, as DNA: TGTGCCACCCTGGCCGGGGCGGGAGGCGATCAGCCCCAGCATTTT.

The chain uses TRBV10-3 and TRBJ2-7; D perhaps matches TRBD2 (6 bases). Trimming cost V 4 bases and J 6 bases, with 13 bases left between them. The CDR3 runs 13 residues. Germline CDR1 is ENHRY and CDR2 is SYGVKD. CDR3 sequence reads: CAISGGEVSEQYF. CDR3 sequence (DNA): TGTGCCATCAGTGGAGGGGAGGTGAGCGAGCAGTACTTC.

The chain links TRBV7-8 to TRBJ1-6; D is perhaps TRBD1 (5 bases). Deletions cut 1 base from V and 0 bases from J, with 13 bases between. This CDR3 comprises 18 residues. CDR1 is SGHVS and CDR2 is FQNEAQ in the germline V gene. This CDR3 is CASSLEVQGFSYNSPLHF. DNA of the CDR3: TGTGCCAGCAGCTTAGAAGTCCAGGGATTCTCCTATAATTCACCCCTCCACTTT.

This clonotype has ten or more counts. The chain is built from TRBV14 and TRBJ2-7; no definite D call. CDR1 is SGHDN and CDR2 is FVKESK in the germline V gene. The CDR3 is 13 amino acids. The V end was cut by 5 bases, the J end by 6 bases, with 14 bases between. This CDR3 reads CASSRSSTAEQYF. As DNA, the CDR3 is TGTGCCAGCAGCAGGAGCTCAACGGCCGAGCAGTACTTC.

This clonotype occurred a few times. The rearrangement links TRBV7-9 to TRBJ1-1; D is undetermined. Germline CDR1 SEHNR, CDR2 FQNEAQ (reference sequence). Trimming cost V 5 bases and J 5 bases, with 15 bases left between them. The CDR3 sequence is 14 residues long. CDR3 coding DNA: TGTGCCAGCAGCCCAAGCCTAGGGAGTACTGAAGCTTTCTTT. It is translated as CASSPSLGSTEAFF.

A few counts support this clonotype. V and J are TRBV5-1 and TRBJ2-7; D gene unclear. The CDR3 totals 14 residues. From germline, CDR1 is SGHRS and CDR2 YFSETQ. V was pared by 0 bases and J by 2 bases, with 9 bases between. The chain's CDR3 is CASSLVHGPYEQYF. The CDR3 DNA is TGCGCCAGCAGCTTGGTTCACGGTCCCTACGAGCAGTACTTC. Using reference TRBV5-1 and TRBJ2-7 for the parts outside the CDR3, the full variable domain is KAGVTQTPRYLIKTRGQQVTLSCSPISGHRSVSWYQQTPGQGLQFLFEYFSETQRNKGNFPGRFSGRQFSNSRSEMNVSTLELGDSALYLCASSLVHGPYEQYFGPGTRLTVT.

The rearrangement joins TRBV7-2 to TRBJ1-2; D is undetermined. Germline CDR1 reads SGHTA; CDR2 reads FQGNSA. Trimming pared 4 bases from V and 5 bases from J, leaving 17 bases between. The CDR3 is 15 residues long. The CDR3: CASSSSRGGVYGYTF. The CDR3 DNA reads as TGTGCCAGCAGCTCCTCCCGGGGTGGAGTTTATGGCTACACCTTC. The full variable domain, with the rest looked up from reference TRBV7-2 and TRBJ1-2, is GAGVSQSPSNKVTEKGKDVELRCDPISGHTALYWYRQSLGQGLEFLIYFQGNSAPDKSGLPSDRFSAERTGGSVSTLTIQRTQQEDSAVYLCASSSSRGGVYGYTFGSGTRLTVV.

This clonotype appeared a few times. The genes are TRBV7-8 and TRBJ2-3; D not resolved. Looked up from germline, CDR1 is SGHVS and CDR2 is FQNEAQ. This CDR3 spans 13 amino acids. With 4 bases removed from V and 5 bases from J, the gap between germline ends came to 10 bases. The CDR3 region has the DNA TGTGCCAGCAGCTACGAACGGCGAGATACGCAGTATTTT. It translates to CASSYERRDTQYF. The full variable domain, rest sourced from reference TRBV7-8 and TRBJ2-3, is GAGVSQSPRYKVAKRGQDVALRCDPISGHVSLFWYQQALGQGPEFLTYFQNEAQLDKSGLPSDRFFAERPEGSVSTLKIQRTQQEDSAVYLCASSYERRDTQYFGPGTRLTVL.

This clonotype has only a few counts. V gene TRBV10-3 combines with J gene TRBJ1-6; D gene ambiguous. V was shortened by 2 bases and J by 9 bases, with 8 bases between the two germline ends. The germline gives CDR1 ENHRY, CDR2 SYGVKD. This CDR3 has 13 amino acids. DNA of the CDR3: TGTGCCATCAGTGAGGTGAGGGCTTCACCCCTCCACTTT. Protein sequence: CAISEVRASPLHF.

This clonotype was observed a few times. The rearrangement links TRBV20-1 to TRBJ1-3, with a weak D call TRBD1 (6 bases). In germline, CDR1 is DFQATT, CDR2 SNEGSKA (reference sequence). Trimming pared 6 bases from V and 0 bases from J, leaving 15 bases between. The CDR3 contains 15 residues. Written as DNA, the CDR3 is TGCAGTGCCAAGGAGACAGGAGTCTCTGGAAACACCATATATTTT. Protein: CSAKETGVSGNTIYF.

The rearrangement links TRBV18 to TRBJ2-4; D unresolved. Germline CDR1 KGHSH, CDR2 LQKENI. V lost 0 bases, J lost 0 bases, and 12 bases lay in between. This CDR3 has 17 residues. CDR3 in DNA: TGTGCCAGCTCACCACCGAAAGGTTTCCTAGCCAAAAACATTCAGTACTTC. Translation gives CASSPPKGFLAKNIQYF.

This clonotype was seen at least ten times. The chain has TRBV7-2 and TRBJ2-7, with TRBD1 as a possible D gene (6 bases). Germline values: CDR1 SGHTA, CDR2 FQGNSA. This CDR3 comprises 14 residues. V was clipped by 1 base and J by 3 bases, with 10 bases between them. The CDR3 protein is CASSLEQGIYEQYF. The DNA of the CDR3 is TGTGCCAGCAGCTTAGAACAGGGAATCTACGAGCAGTACTTC.

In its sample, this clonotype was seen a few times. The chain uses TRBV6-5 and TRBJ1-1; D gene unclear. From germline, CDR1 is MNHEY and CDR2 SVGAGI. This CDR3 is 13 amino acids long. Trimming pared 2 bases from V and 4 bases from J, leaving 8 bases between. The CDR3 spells CASSYGSGTEAFF. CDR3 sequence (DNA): TGTGCCAGCAGTTACGGGAGCGGCACTGAAGCTTTCTTT.

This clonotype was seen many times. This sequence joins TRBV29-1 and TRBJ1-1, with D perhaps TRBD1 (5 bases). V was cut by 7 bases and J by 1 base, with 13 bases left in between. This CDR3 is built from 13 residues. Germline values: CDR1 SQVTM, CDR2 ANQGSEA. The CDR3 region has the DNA TGCAGCGGATCCCCGGGACGGAACACTGAAGCTTTCTTT. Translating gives CSGSPGRNTEAFF.

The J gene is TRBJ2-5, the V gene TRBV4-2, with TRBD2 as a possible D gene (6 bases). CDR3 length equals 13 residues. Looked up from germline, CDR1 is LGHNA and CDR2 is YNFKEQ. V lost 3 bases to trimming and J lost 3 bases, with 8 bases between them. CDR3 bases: TGTGCCAGCAGCCAGGCTAGCGAAGAGACCCAGTACTTC. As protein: CASSQASEETQYF.

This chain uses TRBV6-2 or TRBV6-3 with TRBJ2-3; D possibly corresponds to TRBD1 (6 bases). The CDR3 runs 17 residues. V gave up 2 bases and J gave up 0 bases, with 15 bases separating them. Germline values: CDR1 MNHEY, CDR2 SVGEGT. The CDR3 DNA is TGTGCCAGCAGTTACGCCCTTGGACAGAGAAGCACAGATACGCAGTATTTT. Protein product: CASSYALGQRSTDTQYF.

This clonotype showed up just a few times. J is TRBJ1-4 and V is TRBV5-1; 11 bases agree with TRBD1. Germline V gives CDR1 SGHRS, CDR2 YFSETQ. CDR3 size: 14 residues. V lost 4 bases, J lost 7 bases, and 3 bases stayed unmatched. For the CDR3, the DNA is TGCGCCAGCAGCCAAGGACAGGGGGCTGAAAAACTGTTTTTT. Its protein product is CASSQGQGAEKLFF.